Listed here are 27 T cell receptor beta chains from one sample, sequenced in a study of shared clonotypes between healthy human individuals. Method: immunoSEQ multiplex PCR; TCRdb's copy keeps in-frame clones and lacks some. This table holds about 560,000 clones, around 78% found once. The sequenced material came from PBMCs. The receptors here all came from a woman aged 40 to 55 in good health. Some clones in this sample may be carry-over from other donors' samples.

CDR3 region: CASSPRQPGQVTYEQYF. Here the CDR3 DNA reads TGTGCCAGCTCACCGCGTCAACCGGGACAGGTAACCTACGAGCAGTACTTC. This chain uses TRBV18 with TRBJ2-7, with 8 bases aligning to TRBD1. Germline CDR1 KGHSH, CDR2 LQKENI. V lost 3 bases and J lost 2; bases outside the gene matches: 12. The CDR3 length is 17 residues.

The chain carries TRBV7-9 and TRBJ2-5; a possible D gene is TRBD2 (6 bases). This CDR3 spans 14 amino acids. V gave up 5 bases and J gave up 5 bases, with 15 bases separating them. Germline V gives CDR1 SEHNR, CDR2 FQNEAQ (reference sequence). The CDR3 DNA sequence: TGTGCCAGCAGCCTGGCTCTAGCGTCGGAGACCCAGTACTTC. The encoded protein is CASSLALASETQYF.

V usage is TRBV4-1 and J usage is TRBJ2-2, with unresolved D. The CDR3 totals 13 residues. Germline assignment: CDR1 MGHRA and CDR2 YSYEKL. The V and J ends lost 1 base and 5 bases respectively, with 5 bases between them. The CDR3 DNA follows: TGCGCCAGCAGCCAAGCCCCAACCGGGGAGCTGTTTTTT. As protein: CASSQAPTGELFF.

V usage is TRBV5-1 and J usage is TRBJ2-1; no clear D gene. Germline CDR1 and CDR2: SGHRS and YFSETQ. Trimming took 1 base from V and 0 from J, leaving 8 bases between them. The CDR3 contains 15 residues. As DNA, the CDR3 is TGCGCCAGCAGCTTGTACGAGAGCTCCTACAATGAGCAGTTCTTC. Its translation is CASSLYESSYNEQFF.

This clone has only one observation. The chain employs TRBV7-9 and TRBJ1-2; unclear D gene. The germline gives CDR1 SEHNR, CDR2 FQNEAQ (reference sequence). V was pared by 4 bases and J by 3 bases, with 9 bases between. The CDR3 runs 13 residues. DNA for the CDR3: TGTGCCAGCAGCTCCGACGGTTACTATGGCTACACCTTC. Translated: CASSSDGYYGYTF.

This clone appeared once. The J gene is TRBJ2-1, the V gene TRBV7-8; possibly TRBD2 for D (6 bases). Germline V gives CDR1 SGHVS, CDR2 FQNEAQ. Trimming pared 4 bases from V and 1 base from J, leaving 14 bases between. This CDR3 spans 16 amino acids. The CDR3 bases are TGTGCCAGCAGCTCCCGTGGCGGGACTTCCTACAATGAGCAGTTCTTC. This gives the protein CASSSRGGTSYNEQFF.

The chain employs TRBV29-1 and TRBJ1-1; perhaps TRBD1 as D (6 bases). The V gene lost 7 bases and the J gene lost 1 base, with 10 bases spanning the gap. Germline V gene data show CDR1 as SQVTM and CDR2 as ANQGSEA. This CDR3 spans 12 amino acids. CDR3 in amino acids: CSARQANTEAFF. Here the CDR3 DNA reads TGCAGCGCTCGACAGGCGAACACTGAAGCTTTCTTT.

The genes are TRBV4-2 and TRBJ1-2, with D perhaps matching TRBD1 (6 bases). The length of the CDR3 is 17 residues. The germline V gene has CDR1 LGHNA and CDR2 YNFKEQ. The ends were cut back, 0 bases at V and 1 base at J, with 15 bases in the middle. CDR3 sequence (DNA): TGTGCCAGCAGCCAAGAAGGGGGATCCCTCGTTAACTATGGCTACACCTTC. Translating it yields CASSQEGGSLVNYGYTF.

The table lists this clone with many counts. The gene calls are TRBV4-2 and TRBJ2-3, with D perhaps matching TRBD2 (6 bases). The CDR3 loop spans 15 amino acids. Trimming shortened V by 4 bases and J by 4 bases, and 15 bases separated the two germline ends. Germline CDR1 reads LGHNA; CDR2 reads YNFKEQ. The CDR3, as DNA: TGTGCCAGCAGCCCCGGACTAACAGACGCAGATACGCAGTATTTT. It specifies CASSPGLTDADTQYF.

This clone was seen ten or more times. V usage is TRBV4-1 and J usage is TRBJ2-7, with D unresolved. The CDR3 is made up of 17 amino acids. CDR1 is MGHRA, CDR2 YSYEKL, per germline. Trimming took off 0 bases at V and 0 bases at J, with 15 bases between the two ends. In DNA, the CDR3 is TGCGCCAGCAGCCAAGAGTTCGAGACTCGTCCCTCCTACGAGCAGTACTTC. It codes for CASSQEFETRPSYEQYF.

The J gene is TRBJ2-7, the V gene TRBV18; 7 bases map to TRBD2. This CDR3 comprises 13 residues. Germline values: CDR1 KGHSH, CDR2 LQKENI. The trim removed 6 bases at V and 2 bases at J, leaving 4 bases unmatched. CDR3 loop: CASSRGTTYEQYF. The CDR3 DNA follows: TGTGCCAGCTCTCGGGGGACTACCTACGAGCAGTACTTC.

Only a few counts were recorded for this clone. The chain couples TRBV7-9 to TRBJ2-5, with D perhaps TRBD1 (6 bases). The J call may be faulty, since TRBJ2-7 better matches the DNA end. Germline V lookup: CDR1 SEHNR, CDR2 FQNEAQ (reference sequence). This CDR3 has 14 amino acids. The CDR3 region has the DNA TGTGCCAGCAGCCAGGACAGTCGATCTTACGAGCAGTACTTC. It encodes CASSQDSRSYEQYF.

The CDR3 loop is CASSLIGLAGGPREQYF. DNA of the CDR3: TGTGCCAGCAGTTTAATAGGACTAGCGGGAGGGCCTCGCGAGCAGTACTTC. The genes are TRBV27 and TRBJ2-7; 15 bases match TRBD2. The V and J ends lost 2 bases and 6 bases, in that order; junction bases with no gene match: 8. The CDR3 loop spans 17 amino acids. CDR1 MNHEY and CDR2 SMNVEV come from the germline V gene (reference sequence).

In the case of this clone: The junction departs from germline at one end; a sequencing error may be responsible. The sample holds other DNA sequences that translate to the same CDR3. The chain uses TRBV18 and TRBJ1-1; D not certain. Per the germline V gene, CDR1 is KGHSH and CDR2 is LQKENI. This CDR3 region has 13 residues. CDR3: CASSPQANTEAFF. In nucleotides, the CDR3 is TGCGCCAGCTCACCCCAGGCGAACACTGAAGCTTTCTTT.

The chain has TRBV30 and TRBJ1-1, with TRBD1 as a possible D gene (6 bases). V shed 0 bases and J shed 5 bases, with 13 bases lying between them. This CDR3 is 14 amino acids long. In germline, CDR1 is GTSNPN, CDR2 SVGIG (reference sequence). The DNA for the CDR3 is TGTGCCTGGAGTGTCTCCAGGGGAAAAACTGAAGCTTTCTTT. Its protein is CAWSVSRGKTEAFF.

The chain combines TRBV28 with TRBJ2-1; 8 bases align to TRBD2. The CDR3 is 16 residues long. V trimming: 8 bases; J trimming: 5 bases; junction bases outside the gene matches: 14. Germline CDR1 is MDHEN and CDR2 is SYDVKM. The CDR3 reads CASGPWTSQYHNEQFF. The CDR3 coding sequence is TGTGCCAGCGGACCCTGGACTAGCCAATATCACAATGAGCAGTTCTTC. The full variable domain, its missing parts supplied by reference TRBV28 and TRBJ2-1, is DVKVTQSSRYLVKRTGEKVFLECVQDMDHENMFWYRQDPGLGLRLIYFSYDVKMKEKGDIPEGYSVSREKKERFSLILESASTNQTSMYLCASGPWTSQYHNEQFFGPGTRLTVL.

The rearrangement joins TRBV5-6 to TRBJ2-1, with D unclear. CDR3 size: 16 residues. In germline, CDR1 is SGHDT, CDR2 YYEEEE. V was trimmed by 0 bases and J by 7 bases, leaving 17 bases between them. The CDR3 DNA reads TGTGCCAGCAGCTTGGAGAGGACCAGACCGTGGAATGAGCAGTTCTTC. Protein: CASSLERTRPWNEQFF.

The chain couples TRBV27 to TRBJ1-4, with 8 nucleotides matching TRBD1. The V segment lost 6 bases and the J segment 5 bases; nucleotides outside the gene matches: 8. The CDR3 loop spans 15 amino acids. In germline, CDR1 is MNHEY, CDR2 SMNVEV (reference sequence). Here the CDR3 DNA reads TGTGCCAGCAGGCGCCGACAGGGGACGAATGAAAAACTGTTTTTT. The encoded protein is CASRRRQGTNEKLFF.

The chain carries TRBV10-3 and TRBJ1-3; maybe TRBD1 (6 bases). Germline CDR1 ENHRY, CDR2 SYGVKD. This CDR3 has 14 amino acids. V was clipped by 11 bases and J by 2 bases, with 16 bases between them. The CDR3 reads CAAWTEAAGNTIYF. CDR3 coding DNA: TGTGCCGCATGGACAGAAGCTGCTGGAAACACCATATATTTT.

The chain joins TRBV11-3 to TRBJ2-1; D is possibly TRBD2 (6 bases). The CDR3 runs to 15 residues. The germline gives CDR1 SGHNT, CDR2 YENEEA. Trimming cost V 1 base and J 2 bases, with 9 bases left between them. CDR3 sequence: CASSLGLVPYNEQFF. In nucleotides, the CDR3 is TGTGCCAGCAGCTTAGGACTAGTTCCCTACAATGAGCAGTTCTTC.

The V gene is TRBV20-1, the J gene TRBJ1-2, with TRBD1 matching over 7 bases. Germline CDR1 reads DFQATT; CDR2 reads SNEGSKA (reference sequence). After removal of 2 bases from V and 14 bases from J, the junction contained 2 bases not matched to a gene. The CDR3 has 9 amino acids. The CDR3 nucleotides read TGCAGTGCTAGAAAACAGGGGACCTTC. Translating gives CSARKQGTF.

The rearrangement links TRBV7-9 to TRBJ1-1; D gene uncertain. V lost 5 bases and J 1 base, leaving 8 bases between the germline ends. This CDR3 is 13 amino acids long. The germline V gene has CDR1 SEHNR and CDR2 FQNEAQ (reference sequence). In DNA, the CDR3 is TGTGCCAGCAGCCCCGGGCGGAACACTGAAGCTTTCTTT. Its translation is CASSPGRNTEAFF. The full variable domain, with the rest looked up from reference TRBV7-9 and TRBJ1-1, is DTGVSQNPRHKITKRGQNVTFRCDPISEHNRLYWYRQTLGQGPEFLTYFQNEAQLEKSRLLSDRFSAERPKGSFSTLEIQRTEQGDSAMYLCASSPGRNTEAFFGQGTRLTVV.

CDR3 DNA sequence: TGTGCCAGCAGCCAAGGGCTAGCGGGTGCAGAGACCCAGTACTTC. Its protein is CASSQGLAGAETQYF. This chain joins TRBV4-2 and TRBJ2-5, with 8 bases lining up with TRBD2. Germline V CDR1 and CDR2: LGHNA, YNFKEQ. The CDR3 has 15 amino acids. Germline trimming cut 1 base from V and 4 bases from J; bases unmatched to any gene: 5.

This chain links TRBV19 with TRBJ1-2; TRBD1 aligns across 9 bases. After removal of 4 bases from V and 6 bases from J, the junction contained 6 bases not matched to a gene. CDR3 length equals 14 residues. From germline, CDR1 is LNHDA and CDR2 SQIVND (reference sequence). The CDR3 loop reads CASSKGQGRDGYTF. DNA for the CDR3: TGTGCCAGTAGTAAGGGACAGGGTAGGGATGGCTACACCTTC.

The chain joins TRBV7-2 to TRBJ2-1; D is unresolved. From germline, CDR1 is SGHTA and CDR2 FQGNSA. Trimming took 5 bases from V and 0 from J, leaving 5 bases between them. CDR3 size: 13 residues. CDR3 loop: CASSGNSYNEQFF. The CDR3 region has the DNA TGTGCCAGCAGCGGGAACTCCTACAATGAGCAGTTCTTC.

This clone was detected only a few times. This sequence joins TRBV11-3 and TRBJ2-3; 15 bases map to TRBD2. The CDR3 runs to 16 residues. J lost 3 bases, V lost 5 bases, and 3 bases had no gene match. CDR1 is SGHNT and CDR2 is YENEEA in the germline V gene. The CDR3 reads CASSQGTSGRTDTQYF. CDR3 DNA: TGTGCCAGCAGCCAGGGGACTAGCGGGAGGACAGATACGCAGTATTTT. The full variable domain, in which reference TRBV11-3 and TRBJ2-3 provide the parts outside the CDR3, is EAGVVQSPRYKIIEKKQPVAFWCNPISGHNTLYWYLQNLGQGPELLIRYENEEAVDDSQLPKDRFSAERLKGVDSTLKIQPAELGDSAVYLCASSQGTSGRTDTQYFGPGTRLTVL.

This clone was detected a few times. This rearrangement joins TRBV7-2 to TRBJ1-5, with TRBD1 as a possible D gene (5 bases). Trimming left V 6 bases short and J 4 bases short, with 16 bases between. Germline assignment: CDR1 SGHTA and CDR2 FQGNSA. The CDR3 runs to 15 residues. This CDR3 is CASRDPGGMNQPQHF. CDR3 in DNA: TGTGCCAGCAGGGACCCTGGGGGTATGAATCAGCCCCAGCATTTT.